The source of this T cell receptor beta chain is a study of blood T cell repertoires in COVID-19. The CDR3 has 12 amino acids. CDR1 and CDR2 from the germline V gene are LGHDT and YNNKEL (reference sequence). V was clipped by 4 bases and J by 13 bases, with 16 bases between them. Profiling relied on immunoSEQ multiplex PCR, and the TCRdb table lists in-frame clones only, not all of them. Among about 100,000 clones listed, roughly four fifths were seen once. What was sequenced was peripheral blood. This sequence joins TRBV3-1 (or the pseudogene TRBV3-2) and TRBJ1-2, with D perhaps TRBD1 (5 bases). The TCR was taken from a man in his sixties with acute or convalescent COVID-19. Here the CDR3 DNA reads TGTGCCAGCAGCCCGCAAGGGGAAGTTTGCACCTTC. Translating gives CASSPQGEVCTF.